Presented here are 16 T cell receptor beta chains from one specimen sequenced in a study of T cells in Graves' hyperthyroidism and ophthalmopathy. Amplification of TCR beta CDR3 regions was performed using RNA transcripts as template. HTBI primers were used for first-round RT-PCR of the TCR CDR3. TCRdb analysed the multiplex PCR reads with MiXCR anew, one entry per CDR3 protein. The data hold a few hundred thousand distinct CDR3 sequences, with approximately 17% observed a single time. Material for sequencing was blood. The receptor set was obtained from a man in his late teens or twenties with Graves' ophthalmopathy.

The chain carries TRBV4-1 and TRBJ1-1, with D uncertain. CDR1 MGHRA and CDR2 YSYEKL come from the germline V gene. The CDR3 has 12 amino acids. V lost 2 bases and J 3 bases, leaving 4 bases between the germline ends. The CDR3 DNA sequence: TGCGCCAGCAGCCAAACTCACACTGAAGCTTTCTTT. Residues: CASSQTHTEAFF.

With respect to this clonotype: One base away lies a much larger clone, so this may be a sequencing read error. The chain carries TRBV12-3 or TRBV12-4 and TRBJ2-1; possibly TRBD1 or TRBD2 for D (5 bases each). This CDR3 region has 17 residues. The V gene lost 7 bases and the J gene lost 0 bases, with 19 bases spanning the gap. The CDR3 protein is CASTPLGTMGSYNEQFF. CDR3 coding DNA: TGTGCCAGCACCCCTCTAGGGACGATGGGCTCCTACAATGAGCAGTTCTTC.

The chain carries TRBV7-8 and TRBJ1-4, with 8 bases identical to TRBD1. Per germline, CDR1 SGHVS and CDR2 FQNEAQ. This CDR3 contains 15 residues. V shed 5 bases and J 8 bases; nucleotides not matched to a gene: 10. The CDR3 region is CASSPRRQGKEKLFF. CDR3 sequence (DNA): TGTGCCAGCAGCCCGCGCCGACAGGGGAAAGAAAAACTGTTTTTT.

The CDR3 sequence: CAISESGGSNTEAFF. For the CDR3, the DNA is TGTGCCATCAGTGAGTCAGGGGGTTCTAACACTGAAGCTTTCTTT. This chain connects TRBV10-3 to TRBJ1-1; a weak D match, TRBD1 (6 bases). V was pared by 0 bases and J by 2 bases, with 10 bases between. Germline-derived CDR1 and CDR2 are ENHRY and SYGVKD. The CDR3 spans 15 residues.

The V and J genes are TRBV20-1 and TRBJ2-5; D is perhaps TRBD1 (5 bases). V lost 0 bases and J 5 bases, leaving 10 bases between the germline ends. Germline CDR1 and CDR2: DFQATT and SNEGSKA (reference sequence). The CDR3 runs to 13 residues. The CDR3 loop reads CSAREGVGETQYF. CDR3 bases: TGCAGTGCTAGAGAAGGGGTAGGGGAGACCCAGTACTTC.

This clonotype was counted many times. This chain links TRBV11-2 with TRBJ2-1, with TRBD2 as a possible D gene (5 bases). The germline gives CDR1 SGHAT, CDR2 FQNNGV. Trimming cost V 1 base and J 5 bases, with 9 bases left between them. The CDR3 runs 14 residues. This CDR3 is CASSLGGLNNEQFF. For the CDR3, the DNA is TGTGCCAGCAGCTTAGGTGGACTGAACAATGAGCAGTTCTTC.

This clonotype was picked up many times. The V call is TRBV11-3, the J call TRBJ2-2; D call uncertain. Germline V lookup: CDR1 SGHNT, CDR2 YENEEA. There are 13 residues in the CDR3. Trimming stripped 6 bases from V and 8 bases from J, with 13 bases between. This chain's CDR3 is CASRPQEVGELFF. The CDR3 nucleotides are TGTGCCAGCAGACCTCAAGAGGTTGGGGAGCTGTTTTTT.

As regards this clonotype: One junction end disagrees with the germline gene, perhaps due to a read error. This chain connects TRBV6-1 to TRBJ1-6, with a possible D match to TRBD1 (6 bases). This CDR3 comprises 15 residues. CDR1 MNHNS and CDR2 SASEGT come from the germline V gene. CDR3 DNA: TGTGCCAGCAGTGAAATGGGGGCGGGTAATTCACCCCTTTACTTT. Residues: CASSEMGAGNSPLYF.

The rearrangement links TRBV7-6 to TRBJ2-5; tentative D call: TRBD1 (6 bases). The CDR3 runs to 13 residues. In germline, CDR1 is SGHVS, CDR2 FNYEAQ. V lost 6 bases, J lost 0 bases, and 8 bases lay in between. The CDR3 sequence is CASRGGHQETQYF. In DNA form, the CDR3 reads TGTGCCAGCAGAGGGGGACACCAAGAGACCCAGTACTTC.

This clonotype occurred many times. The chain links TRBV28 to TRBJ2-7; tentatively, D is TRBD1 (6 bases). This CDR3 contains 15 residues. V was cut by 2 bases and J by 1 base, with 12 bases left in between. Germline lookup yields CDR1 MDHEN and CDR2 SYDVKM. The CDR3 spells CASSLGDNKSYEQYF. In nucleotides, the CDR3 is TGTGCCAGCAGTTTAGGGGACAACAAATCCTACGAGCAGTACTTC.

In its sample, this clonotype was seen a few times. This sequence joins TRBV20-1 and TRBJ1-5; D ambiguous. Germline CDR1 is DFQATT and CDR2 is SNEGSKA (reference sequence). Between the trimmed V and J ends, which lost 3 bases and 7 bases, there was a span of 10 bases. This CDR3 spans 12 amino acids. For the CDR3, the DNA is TGCAGTGCTAGGGCTTTTGAACAGCCCCAGCATTTT. Translation gives CSARAFEQPQHF.

This clonotype was seen at least ten times. CDR3 bases: TGTGCCAGCACCACCTTAGGGGCAGGGGCGGGTCAGCCCCAGCATTTT. Translating gives CASTTLGAGAGQPQHF. V gene TRBV12-3 or TRBV12-4 combines with J gene TRBJ1-5; D may be TRBD1 (6 bases). The CDR3 loop spans 16 amino acids. V lost 7 bases and J lost 6, with 22 bases in between.

There are many counts of this clonotype. The V and J genes are TRBV6-1 and TRBJ1-5; no clear D. The CDR3 has 14 amino acids. Trimming took 5 bases from V and 7 from J, leaving 15 bases between them. Germline CDR1 is MNHNS and CDR2 is SASEGT. The CDR3 loop is CASSITSGYQPQHF. Here the CDR3 DNA reads TGTGCCAGCAGTATTACCTCGGGGTACCAGCCCCAGCATTTT.

This clonotype turned up a few times. The chain links TRBV20-1 to TRBJ2-7; 7 bases match TRBD1. Trimming cost V 3 bases and J 6 bases; bases outside gene matches: 11. Germline loops: CDR1 DFQATT, CDR2 SNEGSKA (reference sequence). The CDR3 loop spans 14 amino acids. The CDR3 DNA reads as TGCAGTGCTAGTCCCCGACAGGGTAGAGGCGAGCAGTACTTC. This encodes CSASPRQGRGEQYF.

This clonotype was detected ten times or more. The chain employs TRBV6-1 and TRBJ2-7, with TRBD1 identical over 7 bases. Germline V gene data show CDR1 as MNHNS and CDR2 as SASEGT. The CDR3 is 12 amino acids. V dropped 11 bases and J dropped 2; count of bases not matched to a gene: 6. CDR3 amino acids: CAGRDRTYEQYF. DNA for the CDR3: TGTGCCGGCCGGGACAGAACCTACGAGCAGTACTTC.

The chain combines TRBV7-9 with TRBJ2-7; 8 bases align to TRBD1. Trimming at V came to 6 bases and at J to 5 bases, leaving 9 bases not matched to a gene. The germline gives CDR1 SEHNR, CDR2 FQNEAQ (reference sequence). The CDR3 extends over 14 amino acids. CDR3 sequence (DNA): TGTGCCAGCAGATCAGGTTGGACAGGGAACGAGCAGTACTTC. Its translation: CASRSGWTGNEQYF. The full variable domain, with the rest looked up from reference TRBV7-9 and TRBJ2-7, is DTGVSQNPRHKITKRGQNVTFRCDPISEHNRLYWYRQTLGQGPEFLTYFQNEAQLEKSRLLSDRFSAERPKGSFSTLEIQRTEQGDSAMYLCASRSGWTGNEQYFGPGTRLTVT.